This TCR beta chain was recorded in a study of blood T cell repertoires in COVID-19. V shed 6 bases and J shed 2 bases, with 13 bases lying between them. The CDR3 sequence is 14 residues long. Germline V gene sequence: CDR1 MDHEN, CDR2 SYDVKM. Repertoires were generated with immunoSEQ multiplex PCR, while TCRdb's copy carries only in-frame clones and drops some. Seen here are 200,000 to 300,000 clones, about 82% observed once, and the top ten hold approximately 13%. The V call is TRBV28, the J call TRBJ1-2, with D possibly TRBD1 on 6 matching bases. The clonotype originates from a man older than 75 with acute or convalescent COVID-19. Sequencing used peripheral blood. As DNA, the CDR3 is TGTGCCAGCAGAGAGACAGGAAGCAACTATGGCTACACCTTC. Translating gives CASRETGSNYGYTF.